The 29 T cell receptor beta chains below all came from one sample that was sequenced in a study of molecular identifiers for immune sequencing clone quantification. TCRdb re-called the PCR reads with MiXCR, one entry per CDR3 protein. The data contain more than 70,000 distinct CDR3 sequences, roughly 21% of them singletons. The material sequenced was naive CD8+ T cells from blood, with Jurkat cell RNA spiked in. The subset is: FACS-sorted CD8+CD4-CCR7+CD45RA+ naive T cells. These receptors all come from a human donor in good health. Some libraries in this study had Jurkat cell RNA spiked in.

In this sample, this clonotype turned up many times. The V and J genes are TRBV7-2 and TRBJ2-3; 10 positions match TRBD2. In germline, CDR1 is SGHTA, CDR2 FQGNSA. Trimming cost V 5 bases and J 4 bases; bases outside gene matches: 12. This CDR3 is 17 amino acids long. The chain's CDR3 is CASSPELAGEDSDTQYF. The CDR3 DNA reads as TGTGCCAGCAGCCCAGAGCTAGCGGGAGAAGATTCAGATACGCAGTATTTT.

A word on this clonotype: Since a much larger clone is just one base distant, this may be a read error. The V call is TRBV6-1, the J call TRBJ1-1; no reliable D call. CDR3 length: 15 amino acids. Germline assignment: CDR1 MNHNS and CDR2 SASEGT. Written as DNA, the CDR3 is TGTGCCAGCACCCTACCCCCGACGGTGAACACTGAAGCTCTCTTT. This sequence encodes CASTLPPTVNTEALF.

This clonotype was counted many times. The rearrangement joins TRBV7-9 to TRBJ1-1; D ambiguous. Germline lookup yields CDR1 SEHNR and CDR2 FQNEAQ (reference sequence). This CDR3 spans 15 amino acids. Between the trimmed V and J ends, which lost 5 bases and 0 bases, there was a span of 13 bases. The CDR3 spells CASSPKELLNTEAFF. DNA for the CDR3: TGTGCCAGCAGCCCAAAGGAGTTACTGAACACTGAAGCTTTCTTT.

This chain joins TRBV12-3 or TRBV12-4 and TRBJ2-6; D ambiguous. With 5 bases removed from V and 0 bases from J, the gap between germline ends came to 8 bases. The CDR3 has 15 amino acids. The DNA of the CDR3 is TGTGCCAGCAGTACCGACTTCTCTGGGGCCAACGTCCTGACTTTC. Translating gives CASSTDFSGANVLTF.

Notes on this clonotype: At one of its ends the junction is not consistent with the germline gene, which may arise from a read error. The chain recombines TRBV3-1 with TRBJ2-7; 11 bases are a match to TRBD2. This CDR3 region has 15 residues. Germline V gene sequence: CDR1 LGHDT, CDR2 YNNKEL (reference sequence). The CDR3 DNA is TGTGCCGGCAGCGCGATCCTAGCGGGGGGTTACGAGCAGTACTTC. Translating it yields CAGSAILAGGYEQYF.

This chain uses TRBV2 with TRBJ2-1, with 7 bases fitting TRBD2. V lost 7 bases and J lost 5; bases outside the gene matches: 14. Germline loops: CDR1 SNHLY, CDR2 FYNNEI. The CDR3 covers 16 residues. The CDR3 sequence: CASIHTVAGHHNEQFF. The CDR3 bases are TGTGCCAGCATACATACCGTAGCGGGCCACCACAATGAGCAGTTCTTC.

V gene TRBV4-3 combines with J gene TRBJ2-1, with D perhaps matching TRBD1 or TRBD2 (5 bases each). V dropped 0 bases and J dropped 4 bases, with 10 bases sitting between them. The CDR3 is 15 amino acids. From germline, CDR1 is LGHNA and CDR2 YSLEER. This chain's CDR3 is CASSQDRGAYNEQFF. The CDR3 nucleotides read TGCGCCAGCAGCCAAGATCGGGGCGCGTACAATGAGCAGTTCTTC.

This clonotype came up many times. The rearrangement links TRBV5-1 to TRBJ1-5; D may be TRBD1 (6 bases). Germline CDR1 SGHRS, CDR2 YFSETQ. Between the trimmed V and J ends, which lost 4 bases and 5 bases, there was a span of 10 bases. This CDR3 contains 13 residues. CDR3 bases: TGCGCCAGCAGCCCGTGGACAGATCAGCCCCAGCATTTT. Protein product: CASSPWTDQPQHF.

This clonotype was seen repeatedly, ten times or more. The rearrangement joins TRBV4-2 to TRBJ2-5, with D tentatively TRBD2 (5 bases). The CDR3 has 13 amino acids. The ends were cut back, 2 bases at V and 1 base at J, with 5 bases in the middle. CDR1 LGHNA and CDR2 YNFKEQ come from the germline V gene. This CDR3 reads CASSQTSQETQYF. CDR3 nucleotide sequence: TGTGCCAGCAGCCAAACTAGCCAAGAGACCCAGTACTTC.

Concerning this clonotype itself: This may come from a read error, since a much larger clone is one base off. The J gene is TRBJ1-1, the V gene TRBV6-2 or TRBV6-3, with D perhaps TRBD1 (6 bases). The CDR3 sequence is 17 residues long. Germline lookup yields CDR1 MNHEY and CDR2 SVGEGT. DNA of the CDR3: TGTGCCGGCAGTTACTCGAAGACAGGAGGTACGAACACTGAAGCTTTCTTT. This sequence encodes CAGSYSKTGGTNTEAFF.

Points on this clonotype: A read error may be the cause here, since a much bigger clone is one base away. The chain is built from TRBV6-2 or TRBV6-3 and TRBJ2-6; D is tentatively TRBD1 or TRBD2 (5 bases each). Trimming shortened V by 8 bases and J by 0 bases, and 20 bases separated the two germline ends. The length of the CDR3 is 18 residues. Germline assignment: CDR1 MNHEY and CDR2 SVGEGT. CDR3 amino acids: CASSGRDGADSGANVLTF. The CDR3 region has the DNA TGTGCCAGCTCAGGCAGGGACGGGGCTGACTCTGGGGCCAACGTCCTGACTTTC.

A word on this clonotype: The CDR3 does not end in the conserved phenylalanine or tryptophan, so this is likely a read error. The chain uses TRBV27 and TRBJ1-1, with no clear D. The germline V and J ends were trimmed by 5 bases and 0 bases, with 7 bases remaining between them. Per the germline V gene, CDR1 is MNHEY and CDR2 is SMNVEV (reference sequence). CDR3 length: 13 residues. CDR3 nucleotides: TGTGCCAGCAGTCCATCTATGAACACTGAAGCTTTCCCT. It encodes CASSPSMNTEAFP.

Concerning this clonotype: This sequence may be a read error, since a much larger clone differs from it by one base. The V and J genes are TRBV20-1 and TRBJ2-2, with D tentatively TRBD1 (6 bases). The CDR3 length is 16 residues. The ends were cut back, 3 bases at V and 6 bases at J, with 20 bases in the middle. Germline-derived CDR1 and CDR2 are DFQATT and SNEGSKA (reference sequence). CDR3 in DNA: TGCAGTGCTAGTGGGGCGCCAGGGGCGCGGGCCGGGGAGCTGTTTTTT. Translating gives CSASGAPGARAGELFF.

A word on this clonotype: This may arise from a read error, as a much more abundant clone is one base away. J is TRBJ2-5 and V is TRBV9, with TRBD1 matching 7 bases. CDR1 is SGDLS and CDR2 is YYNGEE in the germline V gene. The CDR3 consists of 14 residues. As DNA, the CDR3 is TGTGCCAGCGGCGTAGAGGGGGCACGGGGGACCCAGTACTTC. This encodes CASGVEGARGTQYF.

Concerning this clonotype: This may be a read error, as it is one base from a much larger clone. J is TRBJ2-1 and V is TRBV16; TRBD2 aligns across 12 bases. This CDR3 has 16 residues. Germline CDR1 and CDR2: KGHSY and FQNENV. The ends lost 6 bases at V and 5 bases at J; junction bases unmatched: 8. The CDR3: CASSAGLAGTHNEQFF. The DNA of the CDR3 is TGTGCCAGCAGTGCAGGACTAGCGGGGACCCACAATGAGCAGTTCTTC.

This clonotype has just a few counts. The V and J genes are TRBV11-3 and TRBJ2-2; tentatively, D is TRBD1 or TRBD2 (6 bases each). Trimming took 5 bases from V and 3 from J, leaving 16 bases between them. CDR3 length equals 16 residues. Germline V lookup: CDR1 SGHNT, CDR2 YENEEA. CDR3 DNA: TGTGCCAGCAGCCCAAGTCGGGGGCCGTACACCGGGGAGCTGTTTTTT. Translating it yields CASSPSRGPYTGELFF.

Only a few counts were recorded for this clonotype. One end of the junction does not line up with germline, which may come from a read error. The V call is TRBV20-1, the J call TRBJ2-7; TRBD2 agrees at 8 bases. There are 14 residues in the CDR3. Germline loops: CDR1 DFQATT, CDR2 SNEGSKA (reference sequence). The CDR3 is CNARLSGTPYEQYF. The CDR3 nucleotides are TGCAATGCTAGACTTAGCGGGACGCCCTACGAGCAGTACTTC.

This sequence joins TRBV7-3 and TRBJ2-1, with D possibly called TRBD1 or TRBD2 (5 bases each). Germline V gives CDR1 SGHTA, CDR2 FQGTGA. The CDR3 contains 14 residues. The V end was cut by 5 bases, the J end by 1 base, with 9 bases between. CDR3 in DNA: TGTGCCAGCAGCCGTGGGGGATCCTACAATGAGCAGTTCTTC. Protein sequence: CASSRGGSYNEQFF.

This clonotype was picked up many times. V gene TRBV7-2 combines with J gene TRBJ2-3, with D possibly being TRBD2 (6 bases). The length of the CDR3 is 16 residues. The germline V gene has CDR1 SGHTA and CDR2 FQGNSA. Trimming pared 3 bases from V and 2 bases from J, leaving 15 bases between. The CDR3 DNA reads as TGTGCCAGCAGCTTCCTTCGTAGCGGACTCACAGATACGCAGTATTTT. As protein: CASSFLRSGLTDTQYF.

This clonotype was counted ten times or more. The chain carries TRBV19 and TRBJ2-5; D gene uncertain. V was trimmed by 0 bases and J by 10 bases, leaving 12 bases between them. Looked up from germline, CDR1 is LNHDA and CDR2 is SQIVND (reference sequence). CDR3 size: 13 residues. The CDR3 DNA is TGTGCCAGTAGTATAGATGTCCGGGCCGGCCAGTACTTC. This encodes CASSIDVRAGQYF.

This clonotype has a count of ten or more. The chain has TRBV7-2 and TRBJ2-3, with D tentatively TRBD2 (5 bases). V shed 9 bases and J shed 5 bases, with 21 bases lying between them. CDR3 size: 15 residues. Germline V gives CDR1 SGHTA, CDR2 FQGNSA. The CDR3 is CARGGAATIEDTQYF. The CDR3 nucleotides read TGTGCCAGGGGTGGAGCGGCGACGATTGAAGATACGCAGTATTTT.

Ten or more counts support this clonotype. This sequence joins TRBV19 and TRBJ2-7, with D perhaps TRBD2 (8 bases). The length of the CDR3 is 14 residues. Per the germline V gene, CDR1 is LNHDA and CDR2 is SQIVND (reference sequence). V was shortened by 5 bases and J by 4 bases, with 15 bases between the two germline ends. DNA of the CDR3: TGTGCCAGTAGTCCGGGACAGCGGGGGTACGAGCAGTACTTC. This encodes CASSPGQRGYEQYF.

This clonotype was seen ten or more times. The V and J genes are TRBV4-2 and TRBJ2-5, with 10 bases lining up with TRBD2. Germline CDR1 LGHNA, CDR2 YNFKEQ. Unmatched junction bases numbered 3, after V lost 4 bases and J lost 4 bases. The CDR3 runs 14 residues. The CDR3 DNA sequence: TGTGCCAGCAGCCTGAGACTAGCGGGAGAGACCCAGTACTTC. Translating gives CASSLRLAGETQYF.

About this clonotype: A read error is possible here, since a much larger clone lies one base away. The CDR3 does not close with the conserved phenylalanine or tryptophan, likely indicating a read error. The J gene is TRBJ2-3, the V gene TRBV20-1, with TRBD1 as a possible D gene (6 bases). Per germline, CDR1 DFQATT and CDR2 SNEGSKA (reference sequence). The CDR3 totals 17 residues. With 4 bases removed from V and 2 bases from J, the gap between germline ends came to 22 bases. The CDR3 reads CSATKTTGEAHTDTQYL. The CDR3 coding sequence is TGCAGTGCTACTAAGACGACAGGCGAGGCCCACACAGATACGCAGTATTTG.

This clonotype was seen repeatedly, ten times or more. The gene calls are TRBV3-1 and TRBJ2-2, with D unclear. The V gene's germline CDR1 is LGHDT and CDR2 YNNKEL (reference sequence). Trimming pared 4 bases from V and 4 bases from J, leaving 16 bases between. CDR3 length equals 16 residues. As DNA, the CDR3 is TGTGCCAGCAGCCCCCCTTGGGATTCGATCACCGGGGAGCTGTTTTTT. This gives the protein CASSPPWDSITGELFF.

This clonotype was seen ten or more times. CDR3 DNA: TGTGCCAGCAGGGCCGGACCGGGGAAAGCCTACGAGCAGTACTTC. As protein: CASRAGPGKAYEQYF. The V and J genes are TRBV28 and TRBJ2-7, with a weak D call TRBD2 (5 bases). Germline values: CDR1 MDHEN, CDR2 SYDVKM. The V end lost 6 bases, the J end lost 2 bases, and 17 bases lay between the germline ends. CDR3 length: 15 amino acids.

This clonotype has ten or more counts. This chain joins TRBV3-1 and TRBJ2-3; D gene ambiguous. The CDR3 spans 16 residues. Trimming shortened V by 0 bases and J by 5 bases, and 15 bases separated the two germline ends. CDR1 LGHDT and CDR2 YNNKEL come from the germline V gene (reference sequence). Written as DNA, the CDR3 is TGTGCCAGCAGCCAAGAGTGGTCGCTTGGGATAGATACGCAGTATTTT. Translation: CASSQEWSLGIDTQYF.

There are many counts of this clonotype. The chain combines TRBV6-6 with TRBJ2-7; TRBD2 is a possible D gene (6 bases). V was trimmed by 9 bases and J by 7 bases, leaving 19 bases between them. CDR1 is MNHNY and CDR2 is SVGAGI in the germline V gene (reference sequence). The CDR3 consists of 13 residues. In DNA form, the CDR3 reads TGTGCCAGTAGCTTGAGGTGGGGGGAAGAGCAGTACTTC. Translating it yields CASSLRWGEEQYF.

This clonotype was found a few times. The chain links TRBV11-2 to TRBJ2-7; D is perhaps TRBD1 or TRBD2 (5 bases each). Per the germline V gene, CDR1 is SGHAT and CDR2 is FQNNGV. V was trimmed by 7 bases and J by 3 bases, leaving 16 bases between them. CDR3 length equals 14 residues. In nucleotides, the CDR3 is TGTGCCAGCACCCTGGACGGGACGTACTACGAGCAGTACTTC. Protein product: CASTLDGTYYEQYF.